The present T cell receptor (beta chain) was sequenced within a study of PD-1 blockade in classical Hodgkin lymphoma. As for the study in general: Patients got intravenous nivolumab 3 mg/kg every 2 weeks.

Overall study results and limits: Still unresolved is the cause of the repertoire differences, which may be disease activity or prior therapy. Baseline diversity was lower in partial responders and progressors than complete responders.

Following autologous stem cell transplantation, relapse occurred in every patient, and exposure to brentuximab vedotin varied. Magnetic negative selection served to purify CD4+ T cells out of PBMCs that had been thawed. Clones were sequenced by immunoSEQ multiplex PCR, and TCRdb holds only the in-frame ones, with some missing. This table has some 35,000 clones, about 93% appearing once. To note about this clone: Its antigen is still unknown.

V was clipped by 0 bases and J by 5 bases, with 8 bases between them. The CDR3 covers 14 residues. CDR1 and CDR2 from the germline V gene are SGHRS and YFSETQ. The receptor comes from a human donor with classical Hodgkin lymphoma. J is TRBJ2-2 and V is TRBV5-1, with D perhaps matching TRBD2 (5 bases). Sequencing was performed on CD4+ T cells from blood, taken at baseline. This CDR3 reads CASSLVRGTGELFF. Written as DNA, the CDR3 is TGCGCCAGCAGCTTGGTTCGGGGAACCGGGGAGCTGTTTTTT.